These 10 T cell receptor beta chains were sequenced from one sample in a study of shared clonotypes between healthy human individuals (TCRdb year 2020). For the CD8 naive samples, CD45RO-negative cells were positively selected for CCR7, yielding a CD45RA+CCR7+ population from which TemRA cells were excluded. Libraries were constructed by the immunoSEQ multiplex PCR assay. TCRdb obtained this table from immuneACCESS and retained in-frame rearrangements with V and J assigned. These tables miss some clones; where compared with another copy, unresolved V genes account for less than half of the shortfall, and the remainder is unexplained. Here the sample has millions of clones; roughly 91% occur a single time. The ten largest account for around 1.7% of the sample. Sequencing was performed on naive CD8+ T cells from PBMCs. This sample's cell subset or site label indicates: CD45RA+CCR7+. The source of these receptors is a man between 18 and 35 years old in good health. Some clones in this sample may be carry-over from other donors' samples.

The rearrangement links TRBV4-3 to TRBJ1-1; D is uncertain. The CDR3 has 13 residues. Trimming cost V 0 bases and J 8 bases, with 10 bases left between them. Germline loops: CDR1 LGHNA, CDR2 YSLEER. This chain's CDR3 is CASSQDGQAEAFF. Written as DNA, the CDR3 is TGCGCCAGCAGCCAAGATGGGCAGGCCGAAGCTTTCTTT.

V gene TRBV14 combines with J gene TRBJ2-7; the D is unclear. Germline assignment: CDR1 SGHDN and CDR2 FVKESK. The CDR3 sequence is 14 residues long. V lost 1 base and J lost 0, with 7 bases in between. DNA for the CDR3: TGTGCCAGCAGCCAAGTGGGGTTCTCCTACGAGCAGTACTTC. It is translated as CASSQVGFSYEQYF.

Only a few counts were recorded for this clone. The gene calls are TRBV7-2 and TRBJ2-1, with D tentatively TRBD2 (6 bases). V lost 3 bases to trimming and J lost 4 bases, with 13 bases between them. The CDR3 is 15 amino acids. Germline V CDR1 and CDR2: SGHTA, FQGNSA. CDR3 in amino acids: CASSFNPGTYNEQFF. The CDR3, as DNA: TGTGCCAGCAGCTTTAACCCGGGGACTTACAATGAGCAGTTCTTC. Full variable domain (remainder filled in from reference TRBV7-2 and TRBJ2-1): GAGVSQSPSNKVTEKGKDVELRCDPISGHTALYWYRQSLGQGLEFLIYFQGNSAPDKSGLPSDRFSAERTGGSVSTLTIQRTQQEDSAVYLCASSFNPGTYNEQFFGPGTRLTVL.

Regarding this clone: Other DNA sequences in this specimen translate into the identical CDR3. This rearrangement joins TRBV5-6 to TRBJ2-7, with D perhaps matching TRBD1 or TRBD2 (5 bases each). The germline gives CDR1 SGHDT, CDR2 YYEEEE. V lost 0 bases and J 6 bases, leaving 7 bases between the germline ends. The CDR3 length is 12 residues. The CDR3 coding sequence is TGTGCCAGCAGCTTGGGTGGGGGCGAGCAGTACTTC. It specifies CASSLGGGEQYF.

This sequence joins TRBV27 and TRBJ2-3; tentatively, D is TRBD1 (7 bases). CDR1 and CDR2 (germline): MNHEY, SMNVEV (reference sequence). The CDR3 consists of 17 residues. V shed 5 bases and J shed 0 bases, with 18 bases lying between them. The CDR3 nucleotides are TGTGCCAGCAGTATCCACAGGGGAGGCGGTAGCACAGATACGCAGTATTTT. This sequence encodes CASSIHRGGGSTDTQYF.

DNA of the CDR3: TGTGCCAGCAGGGGAGGCGGGAGCTCCTACAATGAGCAGTTCTTC. Amino acids: CASRGGGSSYNEQFF. V gene TRBV6-5 combines with J gene TRBJ2-1, with 7 bases identical to TRBD2. The CDR3 extends over 15 amino acids. V lost 6 bases and J lost 0; bases outside the gene matches: 5. The germline V gene has CDR1 MNHEY and CDR2 SVGAGI.

V and J are TRBV10-3 and TRBJ2-1; 12 bases agree with TRBD2. J lost 9 bases, V lost 8 bases, and 11 bases had no gene match. From germline, CDR1 is ENHRY and CDR2 SYGVKD. This CDR3 spans 15 amino acids. This CDR3 reads CAIQMGLAGVFEQFF. The CDR3 coding sequence is TGTGCCATCCAGATGGGACTAGCGGGCGTTTTTGAGCAGTTCTTC.

The gene calls are TRBV5-1 and TRBJ1-4; 8 nucleotides align to TRBD1. Trimming cost V 4 bases and J 5 bases; bases outside gene matches: 7. Per germline, CDR1 SGHRS and CDR2 YFSETQ. The length of the CDR3 is 15 residues. The CDR3 nucleotides read TGCGCCAGCAGCCTGCGACAGGGGCCAAATGAAAAACTGTTTTTT. Protein: CASSLRQGPNEKLFF. Using reference TRBV5-1 and TRBJ1-4 for the parts outside the CDR3, the full variable domain is KAGVTQTPRYLIKTRGQQVTLSCSPISGHRSVSWYQQTPGQGLQFLFEYFSETQRNKGNFPGRFSGRQFSNSRSEMNVSTLELGDSALYLCASSLRQGPNEKLFFGSGTQLSVL.

The chain is built from TRBV27 and TRBJ1-2; the match to TRBD1 covers 7 bases. CDR1 is MNHEY, CDR2 SMNVEV, per germline (reference sequence). J was trimmed by 8 bases and V by 8 bases; bases with no gene match: 23. This CDR3 is 17 amino acids long. CDR3 DNA sequence: TGTGCCAGCGGACCTGGACAGGAGGGGCATCTGTCGGGCGGCTACACCTTC. Translated, it gives CASGPGQEGHLSGGYTF.

The chain links TRBV5-4 to TRBJ1-6; D may be TRBD1 (5 bases). The germline V and J ends were trimmed by 0 bases and 16 bases, with 11 bases remaining between them. Germline V gene sequence: CDR1 SGHNT, CDR2 YYREEE (reference sequence). The CDR3 contains 12 residues. CDR3 DNA: TGTGCCAGCAGCTTGGAGGGGAGAGAGCTCCACTTT. This gives the protein CASSLEGRELHF.